The 31 T cell receptor beta chains reported below all come from one sample, sequenced in a study of control samples from healthy donors and cancer patients. The table came from immunoSEQ multiplex PCR; TCRdb's copy has only in-frame clones and leaves some out. The table shows about 140,000 clones, with 90% to 95% occurring only once. The sample consisted of blood. Receptors were obtained from a man aged 35 to 55 in good health.

V gene TRBV9 combines with J gene TRBJ1-1; 7 bases are shared with TRBD1. With V trimmed by 4 bases and J by 1 base, 10 bases remained unmatched. CDR1 SGDLS and CDR2 YYNGEE come from the germline V gene. The CDR3 contains 16 residues. In DNA, the CDR3 is TGTGCCAGCAGCCCAACATCGGGACAGAAGAACACTGAAGCTTTCTTT. This codes for CASSPTSGQKNTEAFF.

This clone was detected once. The chain joins TRBV9 to TRBJ1-1; the D gene is possibly TRBD1 (5 bases). V dropped 3 bases and J dropped 1 base, with 10 bases sitting between them. The CDR3 runs 14 residues. Germline CDR1 and CDR2: SGDLS and YYNGEE. As DNA, the CDR3 is TGTGCCAGCAGCGGAGGGGATACGAACACTGAAGCTTTCTTT. It specifies CASSGGDTNTEAFF.

The chain has TRBV5-8 and TRBJ2-1, with 8 nucleotides matching TRBD1. With V trimmed by 2 bases and J by 5 bases, 0 bases remained unmatched. The germline gives CDR1 SGHTS, CDR2 YDEGEE. The CDR3 length is 13 residues. This CDR3 is CASSLQGDNEQFF. The CDR3 bases are TGTGCCAGCAGCTTACAGGGGGACAATGAGCAGTTCTTC. The complete variable domain, with remaining parts taken from reference TRBV5-8 and TRBJ2-1, reads EAGVTQSPTHLIKTRGQQATLRCSPISGHTSVYWYQQALGLGLQFLLWYDEGEERNRGNFPPRFSGRQFPNYSSELNVNALELEDSALYLCASSLQGDNEQFFGPGTRLTVL.

The rearrangement uses TRBV3-1 (or the pseudogene TRBV3-2) and TRBJ1-5, with D unresolved. This CDR3 spans 12 amino acids. The V end was cut by 8 bases, the J end by 8 bases, with 13 bases between. From germline, CDR1 is LGHDT and CDR2 YNNKEL (reference sequence). The CDR3 DNA follows: TGTGCCAGCGGCTCTTACGCCAAGCCCCAGCATTTT. Protein product: CASGSYAKPQHF.

The chain recombines TRBV10-3 with TRBJ2-2; no definite D call. CDR1 and CDR2 (germline): ENHRY, SYGVKD. The CDR3 runs 14 residues. Deletions cut 3 bases from V and 6 bases from J, with 11 bases between. The CDR3 region has the DNA TGTGCCATCAGTGAACTTTGGGGTGCCGGGGAGCTGTTTTTT. This gives the protein CAISELWGAGELFF.

This chain links TRBV11-2 with TRBJ1-6, with D unclear. Germline loops: CDR1 SGHAT, CDR2 FQNNGV. The V gene lost 2 bases and the J gene lost 4 bases, with 9 bases spanning the gap. The CDR3 length is 15 residues. In DNA, the CDR3 is TGTGCCAGCAGCTTAAACCCCACTTATAATTCACCCCTCCACTTT. Its protein is CASSLNPTYNSPLHF.

The V gene is TRBV7-3, the J gene TRBJ2-7, with 10 bases that match TRBD1. CDR1 SGHTA and CDR2 FQGTGA come from the germline V gene. The V segment lost 3 bases and the J segment 6 bases; nucleotides outside the gene matches: 5. The CDR3 contains 14 residues. CDR3 sequence (DNA): TGTGCCAGCAGCTTCGGCGGGACAGGGGCCGAGCAGTACTTC. Residues: CASSFGGTGAEQYF.

The chain links TRBV25-1 to TRBJ1-6; 8 bases align to TRBD1. The V and J ends lost 4 bases and 6 bases, in that order; junction bases with no gene match: 2. This CDR3 has 14 residues. Germline lookup yields CDR1 MGHDK and CDR2 SYGVNS. CDR3 nucleotides: TGTGCCAGCAGTGGGACAGGGAGTAATTCACCCCTCCACTTT. Amino acid sequence: CASSGTGSNSPLHF.

The genes are TRBV4-2 and TRBJ2-2, with D unresolved. This CDR3 contains 15 residues. Trimming removed 0 bases from V and 3 bases from J, with 8 bases in between. CDR1 is LGHNA, CDR2 YNFKEQ, per germline. The CDR3 reads CASSQDPTHTGELFF. CDR3 nucleotides: TGTGCCAGCAGCCAAGATCCAACCCACACCGGGGAGCTGTTTTTT.

The J gene is TRBJ2-7, the V gene TRBV25-1; perhaps TRBD1 as D (6 bases). The CDR3 is 13 amino acids. In germline, CDR1 is MGHDK, CDR2 SYGVNS. The germline V and J ends were trimmed by 4 bases and 5 bases, with 12 bases remaining between them. In DNA form, the CDR3 reads TGTGCCAGCAGTGCCCTACAGGGTGACGAGCAGTACTTC. Its translation is CASSALQGDEQYF.

The rearrangement joins TRBV11-2 to TRBJ2-1; perhaps TRBD2 as D (5 bases). V lost 5 bases to trimming and J lost 0 bases, with 11 bases between them. There are 15 residues in the CDR3. CDR1 and CDR2 (germline): SGHAT, FQNNGV. The CDR3 DNA follows: TGTGCCAGCAGCACAAGCGGAAGCTCCTACAATGAGCAGTTCTTC. Amino acids: CASSTSGSSYNEQFF.

This CDR3 is CASSVARGTGAISGNTIYF. The CDR3 DNA sequence: TGTGCCAGCAGCGTAGCTAGGGGGACAGGGGCCATCTCTGGAAACACCATATATTTT. This rearrangement joins TRBV9 to TRBJ1-3; 10 bases fit TRBD1. CDR1 is SGDLS and CDR2 is YYNGEE in the germline V gene. CDR3 size: 19 residues. V shed 0 bases and J 0 bases; nucleotides not matched to a gene: 9.

This sequence joins TRBV3-1 (or the pseudogene TRBV3-2) and TRBJ1-4, with unresolved D. The CDR3 covers 13 residues. V was shortened by 1 base and J by 12 bases, with 12 bases between the two germline ends. Germline CDR1 reads LGHDT; CDR2 reads YNNKEL (reference sequence). CDR3 sequence: CASSQGLGVELFF. In DNA, the CDR3 is TGTGCCAGCAGCCAAGGATTGGGCGTGGAACTGTTTTTT.

This clone has a single count. The rearrangement links TRBV3-1 (or the pseudogene TRBV3-2) to TRBJ2-7, with 7 bases aligning to TRBD1. V was clipped by 3 bases and J by 5 bases; unmatched bases: 13. CDR1 is LGHDT, CDR2 YNNKEL, per germline (reference sequence). The CDR3 spans 16 residues. The CDR3 here is CASSQRQGTNPNEQYF. As DNA, the CDR3 is TGTGCCAGCAGCCAGAGACAGGGAACCAACCCTAACGAGCAGTACTTC.

The chain employs TRBV9 and TRBJ2-1; TRBD2 matches at 10 bases. V was clipped by 4 bases and J by 4 bases; unmatched bases: 5. The CDR3 is 15 amino acids. Germline CDR1 and CDR2: SGDLS and YYNGEE. The CDR3 loop is CASSPSGSGYNEQFF. The CDR3 DNA reads as TGTGCCAGCAGCCCTAGCGGGAGTGGGTACAATGAGCAGTTCTTC.

The V gene is TRBV7-3, the J gene TRBJ2-3; no reliable D call. This CDR3 spans 17 amino acids. Looked up from germline, CDR1 is SGHTA and CDR2 is FQGTGA. V gave up 5 bases and J gave up 0 bases, with 18 bases separating them. The CDR3 sequence: CASSPTVRSSSTDTQYF. The CDR3 coding sequence is TGTGCCAGCAGCCCAACCGTACGGAGTTCTAGCACAGATACGCAGTATTTT.

This rearrangement joins TRBV20-1 to TRBJ1-1; no reliable D call. V lost 0 bases and J lost 8, with 4 bases in between. The CDR3 covers 10 residues. The V gene's germline CDR1 is DFQATT and CDR2 SNEGSKA (reference sequence). The CDR3, as DNA: TGCAGTGCTAGAGAGGTAGAAGCTTTCTTT. This sequence encodes CSAREVEAFF.

The chain employs TRBV24-1 and TRBJ1-5; D uncertain. Trimming left V 7 bases short and J 4 bases short, with 10 bases between. Germline CDR1 and CDR2: KGHDR and SFDVKD. The CDR3 runs to 13 residues. The CDR3 bases are TGTGCCACCAGCGGACGGCTGAATCAGCCCCAGCATTTT. Translated: CATSGRLNQPQHF.

In DNA form, the CDR3 reads TGTGCCAGCAGTACCGGGACCCTGAGCTCCTACGAGCAGTACTTC. Translated: CASSTGTLSSYEQYF. The J gene is TRBJ2-7, the V gene TRBV6-5; D is tentatively TRBD1 or TRBD2 (5 bases each). From germline, CDR1 is MNHEY and CDR2 SVGAGI. Trimming pared 5 bases from V and 0 bases from J, leaving 14 bases between. There are 15 residues in the CDR3.

CDR3 DNA: TGTGCCAGCAGCACCCGGGACCAGGGGGGCTACACCTTC. Its protein product is CASSTRDQGGYTF. V gene TRBV9 combines with J gene TRBJ1-2; D possibly corresponds to TRBD1 (6 bases). There are 13 residues in the CDR3. With 4 bases removed from V and 8 bases from J, the gap between germline ends came to 15 bases. The germline gives CDR1 SGDLS, CDR2 YYNGEE.

This chain links TRBV7-9 with TRBJ2-7, with 7 bases aligning to TRBD1. Trimming took 1 base from V and 0 from J; bases not matched to a gene: 6. Germline V CDR1 and CDR2: SEHNR, FQNEAQ (reference sequence). The CDR3 is 16 residues long. CDR3 DNA: TGTGCCAGCAGCTTAGGTTGGGGACAGAGCTCCTACGAGCAGTACTTC. Encoded protein: CASSLGWGQSSYEQYF.

The CDR3 DNA reads TGTGCCAGCAGCTTAGGCGGACAGGGGGGGACCTACGAGCAGTACTTC. Amino acid sequence: CASSLGGQGGTYEQYF. The V call is TRBV7-9, the J call TRBJ2-7; 10 bases are a match to TRBD1. This CDR3 has 16 amino acids. The V and J ends lost 1 base and 2 bases, in that order; junction bases with no gene match: 5. CDR1 is SEHNR and CDR2 is FQNEAQ in the germline V gene (reference sequence).

The rearrangement joins TRBV29-1 to TRBJ1-3; D might be TRBD1 (5 bases). The ends were cut back, 6 bases at V and 1 base at J, with 10 bases in the middle. The CDR3 runs 13 residues. Looked up from germline, CDR1 is SQVTM and CDR2 is ANQGSEA. The CDR3 DNA is TGCAGCGTAGTCCAGGGTTCTGGAAACACCATATATTTT. This codes for CSVVQGSGNTIYF.

The rearrangement links TRBV10-1 to TRBJ1-5; 9 bases line up with TRBD1. Trimming cost V 8 bases and J 0 bases; bases outside gene matches: 11. Germline CDR1 and CDR2: WNHNN and SYGVQD (reference sequence). The CDR3 has 17 amino acids. The CDR3 sequence is CASSNRDRANSNQPQHF. The CDR3 DNA sequence: TGCGCCAGCTCCAACCGGGACAGGGCTAATAGCAATCAGCCCCAGCATTTT.

The chain has TRBV4-3 and TRBJ1-6; D unclear. The CDR3 consists of 17 residues. Germline lookup yields CDR1 LGHNA and CDR2 YSLEER. V lost 3 bases and J lost 5, with 17 bases in between. CDR3 residues: CASSQFSRGGNNSPLHF. In nucleotides, the CDR3 is TGCGCCAGCAGCCAGTTCAGTCGAGGCGGTAATAATTCACCCCTCCACTTT.

V gene TRBV6-1 combines with J gene TRBJ1-5; D gene unclear. The CDR3 consists of 15 residues. Trimming removed 0 bases from V and 1 base from J, with 7 bases in between. Looked up from germline, CDR1 is MNHNS and CDR2 is SASEGT. In DNA, the CDR3 is TGTGCCAGCAGTGAAGCCGTGACAAGCAATCAGCCCCAGCATTTT. Amino acids: CASSEAVTSNQPQHF.

The chain uses TRBV25-1 and TRBJ2-7, with D uncertain. Looked up from germline, CDR1 is MGHDK and CDR2 is SYGVNS. The V end lost 8 bases, the J end lost 2 bases, and 4 bases lay between the germline ends. The CDR3 extends over 10 amino acids. CDR3 nucleotides: TGTGCCAGCCGGGCCTACGAGCAGTACTTC. Translating gives CASRAYEQYF.

The chain carries TRBV6-1 and TRBJ1-5; D unresolved. V was cut by 3 bases and J by 4 bases, with 7 bases left in between. This CDR3 has 13 residues. Germline-derived CDR1 and CDR2 are MNHNS and SASEGT. This CDR3 reads CASSDWGNQPQHF. CDR3 sequence (DNA): TGTGCCAGCAGTGATTGGGGTAATCAGCCCCAGCATTTT.

This clone was counted once. This chain connects TRBV9 to TRBJ2-3; 9 bases match TRBD1. The CDR3 is 15 residues long. V lost 5 bases, J lost 0 bases, and 4 bases stayed unmatched. Germline V CDR1 and CDR2: SGDLS, YYNGEE. CDR3 sequence reads: CASRKQGASTDTQYF. The DNA for the CDR3 is TGTGCCAGCAGGAAACAGGGGGCTAGCACAGATACGCAGTATTTT.

The V and J genes are TRBV6-5 and TRBJ2-7; maybe TRBD1 (6 bases). Germline loops: CDR1 MNHEY, CDR2 SVGAGI. The CDR3 extends over 14 amino acids. V dropped 2 bases and J dropped 0 bases, with 8 bases sitting between them. The CDR3 bases are TGTGCCAGCAGTTACGGACAGAGCTCCTACGAGCAGTACTTC. Amino acids: CASSYGQSSYEQYF.

The rearrangement uses TRBV6-6 and TRBJ1-4; D is undetermined. The V gene lost 3 bases and the J gene lost 8 bases, with 10 bases spanning the gap. CDR3 length: 13 amino acids. Germline values: CDR1 MNHNY, CDR2 SVGAGI (reference sequence). As DNA, the CDR3 is TGTGCCAGCAGTTATGCGAAAGGAGAAAAACTGTTTTTT. Amino acid sequence: CASSYAKGEKLFF.